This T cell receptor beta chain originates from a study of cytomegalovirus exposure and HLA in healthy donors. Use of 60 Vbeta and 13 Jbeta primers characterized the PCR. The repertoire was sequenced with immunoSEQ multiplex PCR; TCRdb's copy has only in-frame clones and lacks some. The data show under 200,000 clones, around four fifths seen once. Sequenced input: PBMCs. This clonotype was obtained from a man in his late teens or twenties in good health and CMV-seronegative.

CDR3 nucleotides: TGCGCCAGCACTTTCGGGGGGTCCGACGAGCAGTACTTC. Translation gives CASTFGGSDEQYF. The chain employs TRBV5-1 and TRBJ2-7, with 7 bases aligning to TRBD2. V lost 6 bases to trimming and J lost 5 bases; unmatched junction nucleotides: 8. CDR1 is SGHRS, CDR2 YFSETQ, per germline. The CDR3 contains 13 residues.